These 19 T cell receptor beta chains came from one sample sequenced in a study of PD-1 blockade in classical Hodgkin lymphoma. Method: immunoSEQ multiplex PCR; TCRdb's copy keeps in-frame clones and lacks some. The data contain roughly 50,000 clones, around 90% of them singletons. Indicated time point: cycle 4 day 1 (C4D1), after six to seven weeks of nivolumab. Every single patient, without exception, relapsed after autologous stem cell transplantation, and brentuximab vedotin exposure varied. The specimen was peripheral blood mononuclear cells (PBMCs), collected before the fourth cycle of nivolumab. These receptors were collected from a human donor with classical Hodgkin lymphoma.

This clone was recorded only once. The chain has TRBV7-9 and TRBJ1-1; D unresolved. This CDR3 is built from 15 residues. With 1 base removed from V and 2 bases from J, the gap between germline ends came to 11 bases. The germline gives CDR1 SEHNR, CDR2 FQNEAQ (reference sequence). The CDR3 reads CASSLGSARNTEAFF. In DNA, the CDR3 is TGTGCCAGCAGCTTAGGGTCAGCGAGAAACACTGAAGCTTTCTTT. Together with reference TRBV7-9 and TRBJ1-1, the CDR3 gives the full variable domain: DTGVSQNPRHKITKRGQNVTFRCDPISEHNRLYWYRQTLGQGPEFLTYFQNEAQLEKSRLLSDRFSAERPKGSFSTLEIQRTEQGDSAMYLCASSLGSARNTEAFFGQGTRLTVV.

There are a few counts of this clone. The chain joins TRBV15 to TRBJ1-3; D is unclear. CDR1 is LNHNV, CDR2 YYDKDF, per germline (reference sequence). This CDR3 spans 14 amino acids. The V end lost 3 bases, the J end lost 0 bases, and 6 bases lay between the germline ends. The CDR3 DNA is TGTGCCACCAGCAGCCCAGACTCTGGAAACACCATATATTTT. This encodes CATSSPDSGNTIYF.

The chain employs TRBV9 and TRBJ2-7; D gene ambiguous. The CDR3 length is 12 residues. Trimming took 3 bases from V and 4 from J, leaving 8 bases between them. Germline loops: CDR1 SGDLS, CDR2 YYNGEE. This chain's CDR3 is CASSASEYEQYF. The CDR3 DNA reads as TGTGCCAGCAGCGCATCGGAGTACGAGCAGTACTTC.

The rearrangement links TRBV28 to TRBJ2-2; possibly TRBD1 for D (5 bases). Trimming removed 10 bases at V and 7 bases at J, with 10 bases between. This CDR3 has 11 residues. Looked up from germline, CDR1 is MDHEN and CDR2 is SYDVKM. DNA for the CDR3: TGTGCCACCCCAGGGAACGGGGAGCTGTTTTTT. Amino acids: CATPGNGELFF.

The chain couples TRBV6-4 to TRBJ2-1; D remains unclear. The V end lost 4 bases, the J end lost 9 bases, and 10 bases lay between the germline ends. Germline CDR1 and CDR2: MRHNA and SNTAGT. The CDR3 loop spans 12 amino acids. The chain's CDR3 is CASSGGVGEQFF. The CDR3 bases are TGTGCCAGCAGTGGAGGTGTCGGTGAGCAGTTCTTC.

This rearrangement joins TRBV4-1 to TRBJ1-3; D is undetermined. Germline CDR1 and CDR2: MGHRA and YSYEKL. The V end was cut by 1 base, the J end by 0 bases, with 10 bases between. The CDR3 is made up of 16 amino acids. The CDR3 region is CASSQVDRGSGNTIYF. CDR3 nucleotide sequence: TGCGCCAGCAGCCAAGTGGACCGAGGCTCTGGAAACACCATATATTTT.

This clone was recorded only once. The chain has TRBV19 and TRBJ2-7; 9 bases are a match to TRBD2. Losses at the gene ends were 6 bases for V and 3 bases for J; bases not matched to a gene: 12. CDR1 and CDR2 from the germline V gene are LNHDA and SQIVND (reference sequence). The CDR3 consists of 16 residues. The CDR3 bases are TGTGCCAGTAGCCTCCAGACTAGCGGAGGTTTCTACGAGCAGTACTTC. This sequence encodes CASSLQTSGGFYEQYF.

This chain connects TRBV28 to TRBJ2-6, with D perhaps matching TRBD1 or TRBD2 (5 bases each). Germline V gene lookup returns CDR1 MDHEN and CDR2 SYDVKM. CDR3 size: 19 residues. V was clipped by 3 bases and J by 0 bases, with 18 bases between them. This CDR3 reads CASSFMTIAQGSGANVLTF. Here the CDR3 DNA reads TGTGCCAGCAGTTTTATGACTATCGCCCAGGGCTCTGGGGCCAACGTCCTGACTTTC. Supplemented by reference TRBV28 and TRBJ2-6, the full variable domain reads DVKVTQSSRYLVKRTGEKVFLECVQDMDHENMFWYRQDPGLGLRLIYFSYDVKMKEKGDIPEGYSVSREKKERFSLILESASTNQTSMYLCASSFMTIAQGSGANVLTFGAGSRLTVL.

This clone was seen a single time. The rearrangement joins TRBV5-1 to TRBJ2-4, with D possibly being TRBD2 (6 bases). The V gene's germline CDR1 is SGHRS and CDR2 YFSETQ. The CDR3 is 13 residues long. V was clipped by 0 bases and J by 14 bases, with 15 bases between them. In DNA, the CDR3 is TGCGCCAGCAGCTTGGCGGGGGAAGGGTTGGAGTACTTC. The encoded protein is CASSLAGEGLEYF. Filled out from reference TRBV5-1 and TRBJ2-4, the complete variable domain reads KAGVTQTPRYLIKTRGQQVTLSCSPISGHRSVSWYQQTPGQGLQFLFEYFSETQRNKGNFPGRFSGRQFSNSRSEMNVSTLELGDSALYLCASSLAGEGLEYFGAGTRLSVL.

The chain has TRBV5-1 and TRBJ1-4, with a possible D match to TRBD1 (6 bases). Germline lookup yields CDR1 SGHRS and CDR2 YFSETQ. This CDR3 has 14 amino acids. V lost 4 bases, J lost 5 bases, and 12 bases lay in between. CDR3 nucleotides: TGCGCCAGCAGCCCCGGGGGCCGAAATGAAAAACTGTTTTTT. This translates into CASSPGGRNEKLFF.

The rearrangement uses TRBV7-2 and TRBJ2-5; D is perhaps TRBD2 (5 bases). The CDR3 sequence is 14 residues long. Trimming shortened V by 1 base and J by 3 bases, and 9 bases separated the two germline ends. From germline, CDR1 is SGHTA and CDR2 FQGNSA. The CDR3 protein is CASSLVSGEETQYF. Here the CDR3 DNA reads TGTGCCAGCAGCTTAGTCAGCGGAGAAGAGACCCAGTACTTC.

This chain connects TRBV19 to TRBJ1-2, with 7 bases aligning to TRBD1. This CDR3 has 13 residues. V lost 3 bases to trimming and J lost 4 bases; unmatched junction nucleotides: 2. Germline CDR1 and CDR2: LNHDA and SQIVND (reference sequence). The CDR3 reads CASSMGQTYGYTF. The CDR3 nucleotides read TGTGCCAGTAGTATGGGACAGACCTATGGCTACACCTTC.

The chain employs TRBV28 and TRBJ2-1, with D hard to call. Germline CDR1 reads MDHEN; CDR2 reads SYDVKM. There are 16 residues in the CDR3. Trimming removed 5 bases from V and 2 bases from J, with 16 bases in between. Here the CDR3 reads CASSQPSVLTYNEQFF. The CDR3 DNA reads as TGTGCCAGCAGTCAACCCTCAGTTCTTACCTACAATGAGCAGTTCTTC.

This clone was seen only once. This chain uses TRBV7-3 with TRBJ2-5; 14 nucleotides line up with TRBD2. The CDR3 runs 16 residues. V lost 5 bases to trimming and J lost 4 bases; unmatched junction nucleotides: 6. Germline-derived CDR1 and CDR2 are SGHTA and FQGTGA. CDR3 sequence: CASSQGLAGVLETQYF. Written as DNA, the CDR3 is TGTGCCAGCAGCCAGGGACTAGCGGGAGTCCTAGAGACCCAGTACTTC. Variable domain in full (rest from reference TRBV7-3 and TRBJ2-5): GAGVSQTPSNKVTEKGKYVELRCDPISGHTALYWYRQSLGQGPEFLIYFQGTGAADDSGLPNDRFFAVRPEGSVSTLKIQRTERGDSAVYLCASSQGLAGVLETQYFGPGTRLLVL.

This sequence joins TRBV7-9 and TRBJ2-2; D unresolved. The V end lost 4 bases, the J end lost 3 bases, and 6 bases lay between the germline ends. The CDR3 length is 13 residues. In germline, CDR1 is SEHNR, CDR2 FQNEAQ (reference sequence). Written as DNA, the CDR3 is TGTGCCAGCAGCTGGTCGGACACCGGGGAGCTGTTTTTT. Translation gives CASSWSDTGELFF.

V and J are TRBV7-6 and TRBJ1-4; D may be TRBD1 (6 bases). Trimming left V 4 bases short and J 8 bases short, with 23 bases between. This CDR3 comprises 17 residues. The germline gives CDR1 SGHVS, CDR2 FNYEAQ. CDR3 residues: CASSSQRGDQEGEKLFF. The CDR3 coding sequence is TGTGCCAGCAGCTCACAAAGGGGGGACCAAGAAGGAGAAAAACTGTTTTTT.

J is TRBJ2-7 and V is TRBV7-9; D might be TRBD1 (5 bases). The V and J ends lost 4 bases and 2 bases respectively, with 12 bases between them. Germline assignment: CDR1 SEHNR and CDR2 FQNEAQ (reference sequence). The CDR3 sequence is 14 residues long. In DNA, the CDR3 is TGTGCCAGCAGCTCCTTTCTGACAGCCTACGAGCAGTACTTC. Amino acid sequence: CASSSFLTAYEQYF.

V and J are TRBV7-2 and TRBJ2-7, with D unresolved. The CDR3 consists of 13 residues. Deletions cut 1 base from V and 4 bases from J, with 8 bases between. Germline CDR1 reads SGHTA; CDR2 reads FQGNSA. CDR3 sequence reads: CASSLGESYEQYF. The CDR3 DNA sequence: TGTGCCAGCAGCTTAGGAGAGAGTTACGAGCAGTACTTC.

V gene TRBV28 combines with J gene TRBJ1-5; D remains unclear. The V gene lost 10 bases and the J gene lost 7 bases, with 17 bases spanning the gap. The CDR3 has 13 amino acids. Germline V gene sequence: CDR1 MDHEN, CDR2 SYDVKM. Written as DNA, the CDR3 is TGTGCCACCACGGAACGGGATAAACAGCCCCAGCATTTT. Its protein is CATTERDKQPQHF. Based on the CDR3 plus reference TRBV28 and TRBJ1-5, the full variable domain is DVKVTQSSRYLVKRTGEKVFLECVQDMDHENMFWYRQDPGLGLRLIYFSYDVKMKEKGDIPEGYSVSREKKERFSLILESASTNQTSMYLCATTERDKQPQHFGDGTRLSIL.